The rows below give T cell receptor beta chains drawn from one sample of a study of shared clonotypes between healthy human individuals. Sequencing used immunoSEQ multiplex PCR; TCRdb keeps in-frame clones, though not all of them. The data hold millions of clones, with roughly 94% observed a single time. The sample consisted of naive CD8+ T cells sorted from blood. The source is a man between 18 and 35 years old in good health. Both conserved end residues are part of each CDR3. The D gene is left open where the match is weak. Some rows mark clone size as missing; the rest say once, few, many or name a class of expanded clone.

. TRBJ2-1 . TRBV28 TGTGCCAGCAGTTTAGGGAGCTCCTACAATGAGCAGTTCTTC CASSLGSSYNEQFF
. TRBJ1-6 . TRBV27 TGTGCCAGCCGCGTGGAGCCCAGCGGGCCCCTCCACTTT CASRVEPSGPLHF
. TRBJ2-3 . TRBV2 TGTGCCAGCACTCCAGCCAACAAACGAGATACGCAGTATTTT CASTPANKRDTQYF
. TRBJ2-5 . TRBV5-6 TGTGCCAGCAGTTTTGCTCGGGGTCAAGAGACCCAGTACTTC CASSFARGQETQYF
. TRBJ2-5 . TRBV28 TGTGCCAGCAGTGCAACAGGGTTGGGGCAAGAGACCCAGTACTTC CASSATGLGQETQYF
once TRBJ1-2 . TRBV20-1 TGCAGTGCTACGGGCTACACCTTC CSATGYTF
. TRBJ1-1 . TRBV9 TGTGCCAGCAGCGTAGGGCCACGCACTGAAGCTTTCTTT CASSVGPRTEAFF
. TRBJ2-7 . TRBV19 TGTGCCAGTAGTGCGACGATCTCCTACGAGCAGTACTTC CASSATISYEQYF
. TRBJ1-2 . TRBV27 TGTGCCAGCAGTTTCTCCAGGGCGGCTACCTACGGCTACACCTTC CASSFSRAATYGYTF
. TRBJ2-7 . TRBV11-3 TGTGCCAGCAGCTTAGAGGGGGACGAGCAGTACTTC CASSLEGDEQYF
. TRBJ2-7 . TRBV29-1 TGCAGCGTTGAAGTAGGACCGGGTGGGGAGCAGTACTTC CSVEVGPGGEQYF
. TRBJ1-1 . TRBV6-5 TGTGCCAGCAGTGACAGCTGGAACACTGAAGCTTTCTTT CASSDSWNTEAFF
. TRBJ1-2 . TRBV7-2 TGTGCCAGCAGCTTCAGGGATTCCTATGGCTACACCTTC CASSFRDSYGYTF
. TRBJ2-2 TRBD2 TRBV29-1 TGCAGCGTTGTATTAGCGGGAAGAGCGAACACCGGGGAGCTGTTTTTT CSVVLAGRANTGELFF
. TRBJ2-3 TRBD1 TRBV7-9 TGTGCCAGCAGCATACCGGACAGGGCGACCCCCACAGATACGCAGTATTTT CASSIPDRATPTDTQYF
few TRBJ1-1 . TRBV14 TGTGCCAGCAGCCAGGTGGGACTCCCTAGGGACACTGAAGCTTTCTTT CASSQVGLPRDTEAFF
. TRBJ2-7 . TRBV4-1 TGCGCCAGCAGCCAAGAGAGCGGGCGCACCTCCTACGAGCAGTACTTC CASSQESGRTSYEQYF
. TRBJ1-5 . TRBV2 TGTGCCAGCAGTGAGAAGGGACCTCAGCCCCAGCATTTT CASSEKGPQPQHF
once TRBJ2-7 TRBD1 TRBV25-1 TGTGCCAGCAGTGGAGACAGGGGTCTCTACGAGCAGTACTTC CASSGDRGLYEQYF
. TRBJ2-7 . TRBV7-7 TGTGCTAGCAGCTTAGGCACAGGGTACGAGCAGTACTTC CASSLGTGYEQYF
. TRBJ1-1 . TRBV2 TGTGCCAGCAGTGAAGACATGGCACGATCGAACACTGAAGCTTTCTTT CASSEDMARSNTEAFF